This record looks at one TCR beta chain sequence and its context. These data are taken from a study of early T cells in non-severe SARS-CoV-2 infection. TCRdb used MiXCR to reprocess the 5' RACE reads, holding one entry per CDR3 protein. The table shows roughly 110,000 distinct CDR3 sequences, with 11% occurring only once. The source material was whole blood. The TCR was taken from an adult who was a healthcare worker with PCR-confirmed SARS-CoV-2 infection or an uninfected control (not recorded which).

The DNA of the CDR3 is TGTGCCAGCAGCTTAAGGGGAACCGGTTCACCCCTCCACTTT. Its protein product is CASSLRGTGSPLHF. The rearrangement links TRBV7-2 to TRBJ1-6; maybe TRBD1 (5 bases). This CDR3 has 14 residues. Trimming took 2 bases from V and 9 from J, leaving 11 bases between them. Per the germline V gene, CDR1 is SGHTA and CDR2 is FQGNSA.